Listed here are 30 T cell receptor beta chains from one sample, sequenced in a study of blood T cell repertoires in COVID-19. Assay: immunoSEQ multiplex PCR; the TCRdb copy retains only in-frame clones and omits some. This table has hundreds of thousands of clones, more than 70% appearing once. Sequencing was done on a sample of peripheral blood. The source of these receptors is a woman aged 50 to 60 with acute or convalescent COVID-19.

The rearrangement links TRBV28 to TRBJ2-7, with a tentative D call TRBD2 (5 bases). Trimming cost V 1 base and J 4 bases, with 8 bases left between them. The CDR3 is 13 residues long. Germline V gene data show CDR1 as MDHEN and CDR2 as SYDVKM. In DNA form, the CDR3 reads TGTGCCAGCAGTTTATTTAGGACTTACGAGCAGTACTTC. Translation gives CASSLFRTYEQYF. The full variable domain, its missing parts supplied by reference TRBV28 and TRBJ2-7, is DVKVTQSSRYLVKRTGEKVFLECVQDMDHENMFWYRQDPGLGLRLIYFSYDVKMKEKGDIPEGYSVSREKKERFSLILESASTNQTSMYLCASSLFRTYEQYFGPGTRLTVT.

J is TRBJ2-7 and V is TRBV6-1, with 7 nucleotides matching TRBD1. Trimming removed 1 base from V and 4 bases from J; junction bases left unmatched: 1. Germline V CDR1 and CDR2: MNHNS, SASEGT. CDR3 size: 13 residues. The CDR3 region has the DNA TGTGCCAGCAGTGAAGTCAGGGGGTACGAGCAGTACTTC. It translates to CASSEVRGYEQYF.

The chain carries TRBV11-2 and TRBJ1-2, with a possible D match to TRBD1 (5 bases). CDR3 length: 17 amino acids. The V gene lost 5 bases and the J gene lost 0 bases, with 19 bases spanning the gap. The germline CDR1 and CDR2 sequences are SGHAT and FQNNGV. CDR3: CASSRGPIDRANYGYTF. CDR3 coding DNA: TGTGCCAGCAGCCGAGGCCCTATTGACAGAGCTAACTATGGCTACACCTTC.

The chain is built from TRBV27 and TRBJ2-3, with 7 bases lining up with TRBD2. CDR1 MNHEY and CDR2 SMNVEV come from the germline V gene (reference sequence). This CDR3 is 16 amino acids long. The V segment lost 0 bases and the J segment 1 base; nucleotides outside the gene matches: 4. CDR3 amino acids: CASSLSLAGGTDTQYF. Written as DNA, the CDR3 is TGTGCCAGCAGTTTATCTTTAGCGGGTGGCACAGATACGCAGTATTTT.

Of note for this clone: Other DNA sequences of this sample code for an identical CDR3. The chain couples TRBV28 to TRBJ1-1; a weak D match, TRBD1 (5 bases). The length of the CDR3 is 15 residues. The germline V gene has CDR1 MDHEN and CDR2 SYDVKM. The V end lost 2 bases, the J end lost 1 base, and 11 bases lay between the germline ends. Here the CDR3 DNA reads TGTGCCAGCAGTTTACTTCCCGGACAGAACACTGAAGCTTTCTTT. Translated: CASSLLPGQNTEAFF. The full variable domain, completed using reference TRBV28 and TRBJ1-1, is DVKVTQSSRYLVKRTGEKVFLECVQDMDHENMFWYRQDPGLGLRLIYFSYDVKMKEKGDIPEGYSVSREKKERFSLILESASTNQTSMYLCASSLLPGQNTEAFFGQGTRLTVV.

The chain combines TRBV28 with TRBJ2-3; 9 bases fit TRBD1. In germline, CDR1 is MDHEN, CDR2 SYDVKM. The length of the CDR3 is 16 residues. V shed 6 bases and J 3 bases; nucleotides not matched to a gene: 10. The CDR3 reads CASRPTGGGWTDTQYF. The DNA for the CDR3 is TGTGCCAGCAGACCTACAGGGGGCGGATGGACAGATACGCAGTATTTT.

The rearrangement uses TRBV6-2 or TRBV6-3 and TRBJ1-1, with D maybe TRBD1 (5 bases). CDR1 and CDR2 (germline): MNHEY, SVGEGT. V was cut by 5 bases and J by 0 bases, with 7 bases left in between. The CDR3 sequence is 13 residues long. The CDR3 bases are TGTGCCAGCAGTAGACAGATGAACACTGAAGCTTTCTTT. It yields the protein CASSRQMNTEAFF.

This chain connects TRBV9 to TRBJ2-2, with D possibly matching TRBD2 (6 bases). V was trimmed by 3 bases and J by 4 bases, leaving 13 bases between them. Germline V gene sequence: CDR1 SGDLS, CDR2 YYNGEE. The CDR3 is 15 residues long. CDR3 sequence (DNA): TGTGCCAGCAGCGCGCCTAGCGTCGGCACCGGGGAGCTGTTTTTT. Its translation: CASSAPSVGTGELFF.

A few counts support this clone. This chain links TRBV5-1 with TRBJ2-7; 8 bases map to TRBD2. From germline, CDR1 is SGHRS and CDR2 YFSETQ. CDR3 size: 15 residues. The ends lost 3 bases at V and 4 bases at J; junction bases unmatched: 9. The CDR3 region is CASSSTGGPTYEQYF. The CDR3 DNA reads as TGCGCCAGCAGCTCCACGGGAGGGCCTACATACGAGCAGTACTTC. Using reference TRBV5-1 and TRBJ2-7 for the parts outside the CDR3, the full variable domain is KAGVTQTPRYLIKTRGQQVTLSCSPISGHRSVSWYQQTPGQGLQFLFEYFSETQRNKGNFPGRFSGRQFSNSRSEMNVSTLELGDSALYLCASSSTGGPTYEQYFGPGTRLTVT.

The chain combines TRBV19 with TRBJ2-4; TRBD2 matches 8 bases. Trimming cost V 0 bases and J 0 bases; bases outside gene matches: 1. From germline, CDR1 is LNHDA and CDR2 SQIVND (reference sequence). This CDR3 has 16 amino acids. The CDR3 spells CASSIELAVAKNIQYF. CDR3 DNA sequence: TGTGCCAGTAGTATAGAACTAGCGGTAGCCAAAAACATTCAGTACTTC.

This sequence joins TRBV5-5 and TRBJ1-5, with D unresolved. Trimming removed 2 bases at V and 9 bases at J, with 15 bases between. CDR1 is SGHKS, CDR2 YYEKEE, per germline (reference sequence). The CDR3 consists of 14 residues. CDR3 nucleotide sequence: TGTGCCAGCAGCTTCCTGGACGAGGGTCCGCCCCAGCATTTT. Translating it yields CASSFLDEGPPQHF.

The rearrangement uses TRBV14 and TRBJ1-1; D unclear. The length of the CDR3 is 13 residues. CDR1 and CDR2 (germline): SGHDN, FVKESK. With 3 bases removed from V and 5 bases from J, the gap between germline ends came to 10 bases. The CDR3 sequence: CASSQVSVTEAFF. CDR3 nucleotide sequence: TGTGCCAGCAGCCAGGTCAGTGTGACTGAAGCTTTCTTT.

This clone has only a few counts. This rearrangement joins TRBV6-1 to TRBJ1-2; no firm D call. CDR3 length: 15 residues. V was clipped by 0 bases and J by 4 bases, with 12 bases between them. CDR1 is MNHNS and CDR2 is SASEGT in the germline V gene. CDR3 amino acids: CASSEATGRFYGYTF. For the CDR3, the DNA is TGTGCCAGCAGTGAAGCGACCGGGAGGTTCTATGGCTACACCTTC.

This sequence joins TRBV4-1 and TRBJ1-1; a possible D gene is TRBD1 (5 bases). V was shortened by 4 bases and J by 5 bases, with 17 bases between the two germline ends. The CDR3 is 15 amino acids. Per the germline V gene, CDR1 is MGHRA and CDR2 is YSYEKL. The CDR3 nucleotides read TGCGCCAGCAGCCGCACCGGGACGGAGGGTACTGAAGCTTTCTTT. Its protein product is CASSRTGTEGTEAFF.

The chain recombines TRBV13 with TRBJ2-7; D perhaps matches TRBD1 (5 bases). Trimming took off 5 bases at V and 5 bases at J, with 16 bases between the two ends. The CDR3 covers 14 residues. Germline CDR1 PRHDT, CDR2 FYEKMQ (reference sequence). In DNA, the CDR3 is TGTGCCAGCAGCACCCTCGGACATAACCACGAGCAGTACTTC. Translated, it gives CASSTLGHNHEQYF.

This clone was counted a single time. CDR3 region: CASSPGLASPEQFF. Written as DNA, the CDR3 is TGTGCCAGCAGTCCGGGACTAGCCTCACCTGAGCAGTTCTTC. This rearrangement joins TRBV3-1 (or the pseudogene TRBV3-2) to TRBJ2-1, with 9 bases that match TRBD2. Germline CDR1 is LGHDT and CDR2 is YNNKEL (reference sequence). The CDR3 length is 14 residues. V was clipped by 6 bases and J by 9 bases; unmatched bases: 9.

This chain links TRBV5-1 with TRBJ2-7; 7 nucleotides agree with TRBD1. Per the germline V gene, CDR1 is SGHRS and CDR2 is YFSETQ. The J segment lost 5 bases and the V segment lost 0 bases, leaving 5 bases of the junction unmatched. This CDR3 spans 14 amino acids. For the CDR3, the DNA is TGCGCCAGCAGCTTGGTCGGCAGGGGGAACGAGCAGTACTTC. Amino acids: CASSLVGRGNEQYF.

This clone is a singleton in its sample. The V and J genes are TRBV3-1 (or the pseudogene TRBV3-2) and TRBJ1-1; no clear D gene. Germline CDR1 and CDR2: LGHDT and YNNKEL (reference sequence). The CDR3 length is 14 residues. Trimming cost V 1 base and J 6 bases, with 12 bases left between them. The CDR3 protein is CASSQGGGYPEAFF. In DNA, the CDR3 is TGTGCCAGCAGCCAAGGAGGCGGGTATCCTGAAGCTTTCTTT.

The CDR3 region has the DNA TGTGCCAGCAGTGAAAAGACAGCGCAGCCCCAGCATTTT. Its translation is CASSEKTAQPQHF. This rearrangement joins TRBV6-1 to TRBJ1-5; maybe TRBD1 (5 bases). The CDR3 has 13 residues. V was clipped by 2 bases and J by 7 bases, with 9 bases between them. Germline CDR1 MNHNS, CDR2 SASEGT.

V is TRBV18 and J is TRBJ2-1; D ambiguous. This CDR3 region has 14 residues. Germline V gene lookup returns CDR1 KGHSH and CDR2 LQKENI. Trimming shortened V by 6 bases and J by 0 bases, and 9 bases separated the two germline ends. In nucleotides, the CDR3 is TGTGCCAGCTCCCCTGGAGCCTCCTACAATGAGCAGTTCTTC. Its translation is CASSPGASYNEQFF.

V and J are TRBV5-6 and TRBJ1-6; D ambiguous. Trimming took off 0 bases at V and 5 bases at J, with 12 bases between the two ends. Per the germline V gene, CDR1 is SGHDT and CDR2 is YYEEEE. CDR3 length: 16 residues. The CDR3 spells CASSLDGGPNNSPLHF. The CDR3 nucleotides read TGTGCCAGCAGCTTGGATGGAGGCCCTAATAATTCACCCCTCCACTTT. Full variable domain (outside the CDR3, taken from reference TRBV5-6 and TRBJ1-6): DAGVTQSPTHLIKTRGQQVTLRCSPKSGHDTVSWYQQALGQGPQFIFQYYEEEERQRGNFPDRFSGHQFPNYSSELNVNALLLGDSALYLCASSLDGGPNNSPLHFGNGTRLTVT.

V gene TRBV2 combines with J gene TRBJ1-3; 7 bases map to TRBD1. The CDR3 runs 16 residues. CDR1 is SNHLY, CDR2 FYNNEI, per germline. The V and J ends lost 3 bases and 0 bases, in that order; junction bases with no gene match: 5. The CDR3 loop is CASSDEGQSSGNTIYF. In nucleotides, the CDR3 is TGTGCCAGCAGTGACGAGGGACAGAGCTCTGGAAACACCATATATTTT.

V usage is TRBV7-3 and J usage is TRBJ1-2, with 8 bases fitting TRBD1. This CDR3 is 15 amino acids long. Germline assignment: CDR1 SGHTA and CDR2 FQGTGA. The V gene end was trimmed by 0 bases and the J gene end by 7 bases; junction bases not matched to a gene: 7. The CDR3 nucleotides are TGTGCCAGCAGCTTAACAGGGACAGGTGGAAGTGGCTACACCTTC. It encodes CASSLTGTGGSGYTF.

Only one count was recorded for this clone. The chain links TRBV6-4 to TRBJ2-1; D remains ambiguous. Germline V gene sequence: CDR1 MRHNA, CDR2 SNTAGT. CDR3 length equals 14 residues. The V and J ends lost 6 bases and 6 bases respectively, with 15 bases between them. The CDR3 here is CASSRMKESNEQFF. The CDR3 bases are TGTGCCAGCAGCCGGATGAAGGAGTCCAATGAGCAGTTCTTC.

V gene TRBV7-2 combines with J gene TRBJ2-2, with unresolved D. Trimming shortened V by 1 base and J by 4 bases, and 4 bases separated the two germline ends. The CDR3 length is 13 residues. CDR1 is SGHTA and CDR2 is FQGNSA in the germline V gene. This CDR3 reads CASSLDSTGELFF. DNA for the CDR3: TGTGCCAGCAGCTTAGACAGCACCGGGGAGCTGTTTTTT.

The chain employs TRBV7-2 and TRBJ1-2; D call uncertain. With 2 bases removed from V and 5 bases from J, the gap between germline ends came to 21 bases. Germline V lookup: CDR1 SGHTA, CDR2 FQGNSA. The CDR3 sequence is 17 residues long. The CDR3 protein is CASSLSTLGLPLYGYTF. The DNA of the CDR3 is TGTGCCAGCAGCTTATCAACTCTAGGCCTGCCCCTTTATGGCTACACCTTC.

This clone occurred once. In DNA, the CDR3 is TGTGCCACCAGTCCTTCCGGGGGGAACTATGGCTACACCTTC. Translating it yields CATSPSGGNYGYTF. The chain has TRBV24-1 and TRBJ1-2; a possible D gene is TRBD1 (5 bases). The V end lost 6 bases, the J end lost 2 bases, and 12 bases lay between the germline ends. Germline lookup yields CDR1 KGHDR and CDR2 SFDVKD. The CDR3 totals 14 residues.

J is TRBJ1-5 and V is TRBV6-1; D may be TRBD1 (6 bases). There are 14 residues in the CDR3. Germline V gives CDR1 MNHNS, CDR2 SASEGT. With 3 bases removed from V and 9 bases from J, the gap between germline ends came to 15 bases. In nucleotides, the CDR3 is TGTGCCAGCAGTGATGCCTCCAGGGGTCGGCCCCAGCATTTT. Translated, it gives CASSDASRGRPQHF.

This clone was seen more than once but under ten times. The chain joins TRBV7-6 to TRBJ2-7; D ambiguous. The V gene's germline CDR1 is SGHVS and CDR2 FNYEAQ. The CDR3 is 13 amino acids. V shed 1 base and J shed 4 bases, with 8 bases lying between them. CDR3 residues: CASSLGSEYEQYF. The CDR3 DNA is TGTGCCAGCAGCTTAGGATCAGAATACGAGCAGTACTTC.

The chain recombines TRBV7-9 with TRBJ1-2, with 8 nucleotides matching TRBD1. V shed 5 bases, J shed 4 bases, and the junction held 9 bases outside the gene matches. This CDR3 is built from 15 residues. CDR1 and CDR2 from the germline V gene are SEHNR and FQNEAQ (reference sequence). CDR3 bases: TGTGCCAGCAGCCTCGGACAGGGTCCCATCTATGGCTACACCTTC. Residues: CASSLGQGPIYGYTF.